A selection of T cell receptor beta chains follows, all from one sample in a study of blood T cells in healthy people across ages. TCRdb re-derived calls from the 5' RACE reads in MiXCR, one entry per CDR3 protein. The repertoire holds some 700,000 distinct CDR3 sequences, with roughly 44% as singletons. Sample: blood. Receptor source: a woman aged 55-70 years in good health. The CDR3 runs from the conserved cysteine through the conserved F or W. Fields, in order: D gene, J gene, V gene, clone size, CDR3 protein, CDR3 DNA. The D gene is left open where the match is weak. Not all rows give a size; the values are once, few, many and, for expanded clones, a class.

d_call: NA
j_call: TRBJ1-2
v_call: TRBV5-4
clone_size: NA
cdr3_aa: CASSLESLGYTF
cdr3_nt: TGTGCCAGCAGCTTGGAGTCCCTCGGCTACACCTTC

d_call: NA
j_call: TRBJ2-1
v_call: TRBV21-1
clone_size: many
cdr3_aa: CASSSLSPVHEQFF
cdr3_nt: TGTGCCAGCAGCTCTCTGAGCCCCGTCCATGAGCAGTTCTTC

d_call: TRBD1
j_call: TRBJ2-1
v_call: TRBV14
clone_size: few
cdr3_aa: CASSRRVAGGTAWSEQFF
cdr3_nt: TGTGCCAGCAGCCGAAGGGTGGCAGGGGGCACAGCGTGGTCTGAGCAGTTCTTC

d_call: NA
j_call: TRBJ1-2
v_call: TRBV7-2
clone_size: NA
cdr3_aa: CASSLTGTLSSGYTF
cdr3_nt: TGTGCCAGCAGCCTCACAGGGACACTATCGAGTGGCTACACCTTC

d_call: NA
j_call: TRBJ1-2
v_call: TRBV4-3
clone_size: few
cdr3_aa: CASSQDFDRPYGYTF
cdr3_nt: TGCGCCAGCAGCCAAGATTTTGACAGGCCCTATGGCTACACCTTC

d_call: NA
j_call: TRBJ2-1
v_call: TRBV12-3/TRBV12-4
clone_size: NA
cdr3_aa: CASSPQPPSSYNEQFF
cdr3_nt: TGTGCCAGCAGTCCCCAGCCTCCCAGCTCCTACAATGAGCAGTTCTTC

d_call: NA
j_call: TRBJ2-7
v_call: TRBV10-1
clone_size: NA
cdr3_aa: CASSESIGGLGEQYF
cdr3_nt: TGCGCCAGCAGTGAGTCGATCGGGGGCCTTGGAGAGCAGTACTTC

d_call: NA
j_call: TRBJ2-7
v_call: TRBV27
clone_size: NA
cdr3_aa: CASSLPHLYEQYF
cdr3_nt: TGTGCCAGCAGTTTGCCCCACCTCTACGAGCAGTACTTC

d_call: TRBD1
j_call: TRBJ1-4
v_call: TRBV5-5
clone_size: NA
cdr3_aa: CASSPSGQASNEKLFF
cdr3_nt: TGTGCCAGCAGCCCGAGCGGACAGGCCAGTAATGAAAAACTGTTTTTT

d_call: TRBD1
j_call: TRBJ2-1
v_call: TRBV10-3
clone_size: NA
cdr3_aa: CAIRGQGASNEQFF
cdr3_nt: TGTGCCATCAGAGGGCAGGGGGCGAGCAATGAGCAGTTCTTC

d_call: TRBD1
j_call: TRBJ2-7
v_call: TRBV7-2
clone_size: NA
cdr3_aa: CASSITWTGNYEQYF
cdr3_nt: TGTGCCAGCAGCATAACTTGGACAGGGAACTACGAGCAGTACTTC

d_call: TRBD1
j_call: TRBJ1-1
v_call: TRBV5-1
clone_size: NA
cdr3_aa: CASSLGQGASEAFF
cdr3_nt: TGCGCCAGCAGCTTGGGACAGGGGGCCTCTGAAGCTTTCTTT

d_call: NA
j_call: TRBJ2-1
v_call: TRBV10-3
clone_size: NA
cdr3_aa: CATGKQGDNGQFF
cdr3_nt: TGTGCCACAGGGAAACAGGGTGACAATGGGCAGTTCTTC

d_call: TRBD2
j_call: TRBJ2-5
v_call: TRBV11-2
clone_size: NA
cdr3_aa: CASSLGLAGEGETQYF
cdr3_nt: TGTGCCAGCAGCTTGGGACTAGCGGGAGAAGGGGAGACCCAGTACTTC

d_call: NA
j_call: TRBJ2-1
v_call: TRBV29-1
clone_size: NA
cdr3_aa: CSVEPPRGSRDNEQFF
cdr3_nt: TGCAGCGTTGAGCCTCCTAGGGGGTCACGGGACAATGAGCAGTTCTTC

d_call: NA
j_call: TRBJ1-2
v_call: TRBV7-9
clone_size: NA
cdr3_aa: CASSFGRWDPANYGYTF
cdr3_nt: TGTGCCAGCAGCTTTGGGCGCTGGGATCCGGCTAACTATGGCTACACCTTC

d_call: TRBD2
j_call: TRBJ2-1
v_call: TRBV5-1
clone_size: few
cdr3_aa: CASADLTSGYNEQFF
cdr3_nt: TGCGCCAGCGCAGATTTGACTAGCGGCTACAATGAGCAGTTCTTC

d_call: TRBD1
j_call: TRBJ2-7
v_call: TRBV6-5
clone_size: NA
cdr3_aa: CASSYSTGGTYEQYF
cdr3_nt: TGTGCCAGCAGTTACTCGACAGGGGGGACCTACGAGCAGTACTTC

d_call: TRBD2
j_call: TRBJ2-7
v_call: TRBV29-1
clone_size: few
cdr3_aa: CSVVSLAGYEQYF
cdr3_nt: TGCAGCGTTGTGTCGCTAGCGGGCTACGAGCAGTACTTC

d_call: TRBD1
j_call: TRBJ1-5
v_call: TRBV5-4
clone_size: NA
cdr3_aa: CASSVDRVGNQPQHF
cdr3_nt: TGTGCCAGCAGCGTGGACAGGGTGGGCAATCAGCCCCAGCATTTT

d_call: NA
j_call: TRBJ1-6
v_call: TRBV4-2
clone_size: NA
cdr3_aa: CASSQDWAAYNSPLHF
cdr3_nt: TGTGCCAGCAGCCAAGATTGGGCAGCTTATAATTCACCCCTCCACTTT

d_call: TRBD1
j_call: TRBJ2-7
v_call: TRBV3-1
clone_size: few
cdr3_aa: CASSQGGTVNEQYF
cdr3_nt: TGTGCCAGCAGCCAAGGTGGGACAGTAAACGAGCAGTACTTC

d_call: NA
j_call: TRBJ1-2
v_call: TRBV20-1
clone_size: NA
cdr3_aa: CSARDPRLRGYTF
cdr3_nt: TGCAGTGCTAGAGATCCCCGACTACGCGGCTACACCTTC

d_call: NA
j_call: TRBJ2-1
v_call: TRBV2
clone_size: NA
cdr3_aa: CASSGEEIYEQFF
cdr3_nt: TGTGCCAGCAGTGGGGAGGAAATCTACGAGCAGTTCTTC

d_call: TRBD2
j_call: TRBJ2-5
v_call: TRBV6-1
clone_size: NA
cdr3_aa: CASNSGGPQETQYF
cdr3_nt: TGTGCCAGCAACAGCGGGGGGCCACAAGAGACCCAGTACTTC

d_call: NA
j_call: TRBJ2-5
v_call: TRBV12-3/TRBV12-4
clone_size: NA
cdr3_aa: CASTARAATATQYF
cdr3_nt: TGTGCCAGCACCGCTAGGGCAGCTACAGCGACCCAGTACTTC

d_call: TRBD1
j_call: TRBJ2-3
v_call: TRBV27
clone_size: NA
cdr3_aa: CASSSPGQITDTQYF
cdr3_nt: TGTGCCAGCAGTTCCCCGGGACAGATCACAGATACGCAGTATTTT

d_call: TRBD1
j_call: TRBJ2-7
v_call: TRBV27
clone_size: few
cdr3_aa: CASSSLTGGAGTQYF
cdr3_nt: TGTGCCAGCAGTTCCTTGACAGGGGGCGCGGGTACCCAGTACTTC

d_call: NA
j_call: TRBJ2-5
v_call: TRBV29-1
clone_size: many
cdr3_aa: CSADNNAKTQYF
cdr3_nt: TGCAGCGCAGACAACAACGCAAAGACCCAGTACTTC

d_call: TRBD2
j_call: TRBJ2-1
v_call: TRBV25-1
clone_size: NA
cdr3_aa: CASSTPGGGLYNEQFF
cdr3_nt: TGTGCCAGCAGTACCCCGGGAGGCGGTTTGTACAATGAGCAGTTCTTC

d_call: NA
j_call: TRBJ1-2
v_call: TRBV3-1
clone_size: NA
cdr3_aa: CASSQDLQSYGYTF
cdr3_nt: TGTGCCAGCAGCCAAGACTTGCAGTCCTATGGCTACACCTTC

d_call: NA
j_call: TRBJ2-1
v_call: TRBV7-2
clone_size: NA
cdr3_aa: CASSGHGTGNEQFF
cdr3_nt: TGTGCCAGCAGCGGACACGGGACCGGCAATGAGCAGTTCTTC

d_call: TRBD1
j_call: TRBJ1-5
v_call: TRBV20-1
clone_size: once
cdr3_aa: CSARDDRGSNQPQHF
cdr3_nt: TGCAGTGCTAGAGATGACAGGGGGAGCAATCAGCCCCAGCATTTT